This is a list of T cell receptor beta chains from one sample in a study of blood T cell repertoires in COVID-19. Some clones are missing from TCRdb's copy, which holds only in-frame ones; the method was immunoSEQ multiplex PCR. The data show around 60,000 clones, 90% seen once. The sample comprised peripheral blood. The receptors derive from a man between 60 and 75 years old with active COVID-19. Each CDR3 is given with its conserved first and last residue. Each record gives: J gene, D gene, V gene, clone size, CDR3 DNA, CDR3 protein. The D gene is left open where the match is weak. The listing skips clone size in some rows; elsewhere it reads once, few, many or a size class.

j_call: TRBJ2-7
d_call: NA
v_call: TRBV10-3
clone_size: NA
cdr3_nt: TGTGCCATCAGTGGCCCGGCGGCCACCTACGAGCAGTACTTC
cdr3_aa: CAISGPAATYEQYF

j_call: TRBJ2-7
d_call: NA
v_call: TRBV7-9
clone_size: few
cdr3_nt: TGTGCCAGCAGCTTAACGGGGTACGAGCAGTACTTC
cdr3_aa: CASSLTGYEQYF

j_call: TRBJ2-2
d_call: NA
v_call: TRBV29-1
clone_size: NA
cdr3_nt: TGCAGCGTCCGAGGGGCAGGGCGCCGAAGAGCGGGTAACACCGGGGAGCTGTTTTTT
cdr3_aa: CSVRGAGRRRAGNTGELFF

j_call: TRBJ1-1
d_call: NA
v_call: TRBV28
clone_size: NA
cdr3_nt: TGTGCCAGCCGCGGGGGACCCACTGAAGCTTTCTTT
cdr3_aa: CASRGGPTEAFF

j_call: TRBJ1-1
d_call: NA
v_call: TRBV3-1/TRBV3-2
clone_size: NA
cdr3_nt: TGTGCCAGCAGCCAAGTGGGGGCTGGAGCTTTCTTT
cdr3_aa: CASSQVGAGAFF

j_call: TRBJ1-1
d_call: NA
v_call: TRBV18
clone_size: NA
cdr3_nt: TGTGCCAGCTCACCACGGAGCCTGAGTTTCGAGGGGAACACTGAAGCTTTCTTT
cdr3_aa: CASSPRSLSFEGNTEAFF

j_call: TRBJ1-5
d_call: NA
v_call: TRBV2
clone_size: NA
cdr3_nt: TGTGCCAGCAGTGAAGCGGCCCGGGTGGGTCAGCCCCAGCATTTT
cdr3_aa: CASSEAARVGQPQHF

j_call: TRBJ1-1
d_call: NA
v_call: TRBV11-2
clone_size: NA
cdr3_nt: TGTGCCAGCAGCTTGGAGAAGAACACTGAAGCTTTCTTT
cdr3_aa: CASSLEKNTEAFF

j_call: TRBJ2-7
d_call: TRBD2
v_call: TRBV6-5
clone_size: NA
cdr3_nt: TGTGCCAGCAGATACGCGGGAGTGGGCGAGCAGTACTTC
cdr3_aa: CASRYAGVGEQYF

j_call: TRBJ2-1
d_call: TRBD1
v_call: TRBV7-8
clone_size: NA
cdr3_nt: TGTGCCAGCAGCTTCCGGACAGGTTCGGGCCATGAGCAGTTCTTC
cdr3_aa: CASSFRTGSGHEQFF

j_call: TRBJ1-5
d_call: NA
v_call: TRBV6-1
clone_size: NA
cdr3_nt: TGTGCCAGCAGTGAAGGGGGGGGAGGACAAAATCAGCCCCAGCATTTT
cdr3_aa: CASSEGGGGQNQPQHF

j_call: TRBJ2-5
d_call: TRBD2
v_call: TRBV11-2
clone_size: NA
cdr3_nt: TGTGCCAGCAGCTTAGGGACTAGCGGGAGGCGTCAAGAGACCCAGTACTTC
cdr3_aa: CASSLGTSGRRQETQYF

j_call: TRBJ2-2
d_call: NA
v_call: TRBV28
clone_size: once
cdr3_nt: TGTGCCAGCAGTCTCGTCTTCAGGGGGGCCGGGGAGCTGTTTTTT
cdr3_aa: CASSLVFRGAGELFF

j_call: TRBJ2-5
d_call: TRBD2
v_call: TRBV7-9
clone_size: once
cdr3_nt: TGTGCCAGCAGCTTAGTTGGCGGGAGGGAGACCCAGTACTTC
cdr3_aa: CASSLVGGRETQYF

j_call: TRBJ1-5
d_call: TRBD1
v_call: TRBV6-5
clone_size: NA
cdr3_nt: TGTGCCAGCAGGCCGGGACAGAATCAGCCCCAGCATTTT
cdr3_aa: CASRPGQNQPQHF

j_call: TRBJ1-4
d_call: NA
v_call: TRBV7-8
clone_size: NA
cdr3_nt: TGTGCCAGCAGTCGGGACACCAGGGGTAATGAAAAACTGTTTTTT
cdr3_aa: CASSRDTRGNEKLFF

j_call: TRBJ2-3
d_call: TRBD1
v_call: TRBV27
clone_size: NA
cdr3_nt: TGTGCCAGCAGTTTCCAAGATCCAAAACAGGGGAATACGCAGTATTTT
cdr3_aa: CASSFQDPKQGNTQYF

j_call: TRBJ2-5
d_call: NA
v_call: TRBV11-2
clone_size: NA
cdr3_nt: TGTGCCAGCAGCACTAGAGGTTCAACAAGAGGAGAGACCCAGTACTTC
cdr3_aa: CASSTRGSTRGETQYF

j_call: TRBJ2-2
d_call: NA
v_call: TRBV24-1
clone_size: NA
cdr3_nt: TGTGCCACCAGTCCCCGACGGGACTACACCGGGGAGCTGTTTTTT
cdr3_aa: CATSPRRDYTGELFF

j_call: TRBJ2-1
d_call: TRBD2
v_call: TRBV7-2
clone_size: NA
cdr3_nt: TGTGCCAGCACCCGTAGCGGGAGGGACAATGAGCAGTTCTTC
cdr3_aa: CASTRSGRDNEQFF

j_call: TRBJ2-5
d_call: NA
v_call: TRBV30
clone_size: few
cdr3_nt: TGTGCCTGGGACACAGGGTACAGGGAGACCCAGTACTTC
cdr3_aa: CAWDTGYRETQYF

j_call: TRBJ2-3
d_call: NA
v_call: TRBV6-5
clone_size: NA
cdr3_nt: TGTGCCAGCAGTTACTCTCTAGCCCTCCATCTCAATACGCAGTATTTT
cdr3_aa: CASSYSLALHLNTQYF

j_call: TRBJ2-5
d_call: NA
v_call: TRBV6-5
clone_size: NA
cdr3_nt: TGTGCCAGCAGTTCCACAGGGAGAGGGGAGACCCAGTACTTC
cdr3_aa: CASSSTGRGETQYF

j_call: TRBJ2-1
d_call: NA
v_call: TRBV5-6
clone_size: NA
cdr3_nt: TGTGCCAGCCAATTCCCAGGCACCCTCTCCTACAATGAGCAGTTCTTC
cdr3_aa: CASQFPGTLSYNEQFF

j_call: TRBJ1-4
d_call: TRBD1
v_call: TRBV30
clone_size: NA
cdr3_nt: TGTGCCTGGTCAGGGGGACGGGATGAAAAACTGTTTTTT
cdr3_aa: CAWSGGRDEKLFF

j_call: TRBJ2-7
d_call: NA
v_call: TRBV13
clone_size: NA
cdr3_nt: TGTGCCAGCAGCCCCCCCAGGGTCTCCTACGAGCAGTACTTC
cdr3_aa: CASSPPRVSYEQYF

j_call: TRBJ2-2
d_call: TRBD1
v_call: TRBV24-1
clone_size: NA
cdr3_nt: TGTGCCACCAGTGGGGGACAGGTTGTTCCCGGGGAGCTGTTTTTT
cdr3_aa: CATSGGQVVPGELFF

j_call: TRBJ1-4
d_call: NA
v_call: TRBV29-1
clone_size: NA
cdr3_nt: TGCAGCGTAGTCCAGGGTAATGAAAAACTGTTTTTT
cdr3_aa: CSVVQGNEKLFF